Many counts were recorded for the clone carrying this TCR beta chain. What it binds is unknown. This sample stems from a study of response to subunit inactivated influenza vaccine. Whole-study findings and limits: Each seasonal flu vaccination may recruit only limited new T cells, authors suggested.

Using its own MiXCR run on the RT-PCR reads, TCRdb lists one record per CDR3 protein. The sample includes 550,000 to 650,000 distinct CDR3 sequences, 12% of them seen just once. The sequencing used PBMCs from blood, collected on the day of vaccination. The TCR originated in a middle-aged man who received an inactivated influenza vaccine.

The CDR3 DNA is TGTGCCACCAGTGATTCCCTAGCGGGAGGACCAGATACGCAGTATTTT. Translated, it gives CATSDSLAGGPDTQYF. V gene TRBV24-1 combines with J gene TRBJ2-3; 11 nucleotides agree with TRBD2. The CDR3 spans 16 residues. Germline lookup yields CDR1 KGHDR and CDR2 SFDVKD. V was clipped by 2 bases and J by 4 bases; unmatched bases: 4.